This record covers a single T cell receptor (beta chain). The antigen is undetermined. Patients were excluded for autoimmune disease history or systemic immunosuppression. The data originate from a study of OX40 agonist ivuxolimab in advanced cancers. Study-wide findings and caveats: Nonresponders, in some cases, also had low normalized T-cell clonal expansion.

Measured with immunoSEQ multiplex PCR; TCRdb has only the in-frame clones, and not every one. The sample lists some 97,000 clones; roughly 90% were seen once. CDR3 length equals 11 residues. Per the germline V gene, CDR1 is SQVTM and CDR2 is ANQGSEA. Deletions cut 7 bases from V and 7 bases from J, with 10 bases between. Sequenced here: CD4+ or CD8+ T cells sorted from blood, sampled in a trial of the OX40 agonist ivuxolimab. This rearrangement joins TRBV29-1 to TRBJ2-2; D is unresolved. The receptor was isolated from an adult with an advanced solid tumor such as melanoma, head and neck, liver or kidney cancer. This CDR3 reads CSASEFGELFF. The CDR3 DNA reads as TGCAGCGCCTCTGAGTTCGGGGAGCTGTTTTTT.